This T cell receptor (beta chain) came from a study of blood T cell repertoires in COVID-19. As for the study in general: The study drew acute and convalescent COVID-19 samples from the United States, Italy and Spain. PBMCs, B-cell-depleted T cells, or T cells provided the cDNA or gDNA that made up the material.

Using immunoSEQ multiplex PCR, the repertoire was profiled, and TCRdb retains in-frame clones only, with some absent. Of 300,000 or so clones listed, roughly 89% were seen once; the top ten hold roughly 2.8%. Germline V gene sequence: CDR1 SGHDT, CDR2 YYEEEE. The CDR3 length is 15 residues. Trimming removed 0 bases from V and 10 bases from J, with 14 bases in between. This clone was detected only once. Participants came from around 25 US areas, aged about 18 to 90 years. Contact with a PCR-confirmed or clinician-diagnosed COVID-19 case occurred within 2 weeks of entry. This sequence was found in a woman between 50 and 59 years old who had been exposed to COVID-19. The sequencing input was PBMCs or T cells enriched from blood (not recorded which). This chain joins TRBV5-6 and TRBJ1-6, with a tentative D call TRBD1 (5 bases). This CDR3 reads CASSLEQGLGSPLHF. The CDR3 coding sequence is TGTGCCAGCAGCTTGGAGCAGGGTTTAGGCTCACCCCTCCACTTT. Filled out from reference TRBV5-6 and TRBJ1-6, the complete variable domain reads DAGVTQSPTHLIKTRGQQVTLRCSPKSGHDTVSWYQQALGQGPQFIFQYYEEEERQRGNFPDRFSGHQFPNYSSELNVNALLLGDSALYLCASSLEQGLGSPLHFGNGTRLTVT.